A single sample is the source of the 13 T cell receptor beta chains below, sequenced in a study of T-cell memory formation after mild COVID-19. TCRdb passed the 5' RACE reads through MiXCR, listing each CDR3 protein once. The data hold approximately 150,000 distinct CDR3 sequences, with 19% observed a single time. The sequenced sample was PBMCs or a T cell subset sorted from them (not recorded which). The receptors originated from an adult woman who had mild COVID-19 (a few samples of this study predate the infection). Cell type and time point are not known.

J is TRBJ2-5 and V is TRBV9; 14 nucleotides match TRBD2. After removal of 4 bases from V and 5 bases from J, the junction contained 13 bases not matched to a gene. CDR1 and CDR2 from the germline V gene are SGDLS and YYNGEE. This CDR3 contains 18 residues. The CDR3 loop is CASSLRLAGGPWGETQYF. The CDR3 DNA is TGTGCCAGCAGCCTTAGACTAGCGGGAGGGCCTTGGGGCGAGACCCAGTACTTC.

The gene calls are TRBV12-3 or TRBV12-4 and TRBJ1-2; D possibly corresponds to TRBD1 (6 bases). The CDR3 loop spans 15 amino acids. V shed 5 bases and J shed 4 bases, with 17 bases lying between them. CDR3 amino acids: CASSNKGGWSYGYTF. The CDR3, as DNA: TGTGCCAGCAGTAACAAAGGGGGTTGGAGCTATGGCTACACCTTC.

This clonotype was recorded a few times. This rearrangement joins TRBV5-1 to TRBJ2-7; D is perhaps TRBD1 (6 bases). Trimming shortened V by 0 bases and J by 6 bases, and 16 bases separated the two germline ends. Germline V gene sequence: CDR1 SGHRS, CDR2 YFSETQ. This CDR3 spans 15 amino acids. The CDR3 reads CASSLAGTGQGEQYF. CDR3 nucleotide sequence: TGCGCCAGCAGCTTGGCCGGAACAGGGCAGGGCGAGCAGTACTTC.

The V gene is TRBV5-1, the J gene TRBJ2-7; D gene unclear. CDR1 and CDR2 from the germline V gene are SGHRS and YFSETQ. This CDR3 contains 11 residues. The V end was cut by 0 bases, the J end by 6 bases, with 4 bases between. The CDR3: CASSLEGEQYF. The CDR3 nucleotides read TGCGCCAGCAGCTTGGAAGGCGAGCAGTACTTC.

CDR3 sequence (DNA): TGCGCCAGCAGCGACAGGGGGAACTCCTACAATGAGCAGTTCTTC. Its protein product is CASSDRGNSYNEQFF. V gene TRBV5-1 combines with J gene TRBJ2-1, with TRBD1 matching over 9 bases. Germline assignment: CDR1 SGHRS and CDR2 YFSETQ. V gave up 4 bases and J gave up 0 bases; unmatched junction bases: 2. This CDR3 contains 15 residues. The entire variable domain, with the rest obtained from reference TRBV5-1 and TRBJ2-1, is as follows: KAGVTQTPRYLIKTRGQQVTLSCSPISGHRSVSWYQQTPGQGLQFLFEYFSETQRNKGNFPGRFSGRQFSNSRSEMNVSTLELGDSALYLCASSDRGNSYNEQFFGPGTRLTVL.

This clonotype has more than one count but fewer than ten. This chain uses TRBV11-1 with TRBJ1-4, with a weak D call TRBD1 (5 bases). The CDR3 is 11 amino acids. V was cut by 5 bases and J by 8 bases, with 6 bases left in between. CDR1 is SGHAT, CDR2 FQDESV, per germline (reference sequence). Here the CDR3 reads CASSRDEKLFF. CDR3 coding DNA: TGTGCCAGCAGCAGGGACGAAAAACTGTTTTTT. Together with reference TRBV11-1 and TRBJ1-4, the CDR3 gives the full variable domain: EAEVAQSPRYKITEKSQAVAFWCDPISGHATLYWYRQILGQGPELLVQFQDESVVDDSQLPKDRFSAERLKGVDSTLKIQPAELGDSAMYLCASSRDEKLFFGSGTQLSVL.

The chain recombines TRBV19 with TRBJ2-2; TRBD2 might be the D (6 bases). V lost 2 bases to trimming and J lost 7 bases, with 14 bases between them. Germline CDR1 reads LNHDA; CDR2 reads SQIVND (reference sequence). This CDR3 has 15 amino acids. CDR3 region: CASSIKGLANGELFF. The CDR3 region has the DNA TGTGCCAGTAGTATAAAAGGGCTAGCGAACGGGGAGCTGTTTTTT.

The chain couples TRBV5-1 to TRBJ2-1, with no clear D. V was trimmed by 1 base and J by 7 bases, leaving 6 bases between them. In germline, CDR1 is SGHRS, CDR2 YFSETQ. The CDR3 is 12 amino acids. The CDR3 sequence: CASSLTTNEQFF. The CDR3 bases are TGCGCCAGCAGCTTGACGACAAATGAGCAGTTCTTC.

The chain recombines TRBV24-1 with TRBJ2-5, with 8 positions matching TRBD2. Per germline, CDR1 KGHDR and CDR2 SFDVKD. This CDR3 region has 14 residues. The J segment lost 3 bases and the V segment lost 9 bases, leaving 8 bases of the junction unmatched. Here the CDR3 reads CATGAGDLKETQYF. The DNA for the CDR3 is TGTGCCACCGGAGCGGGGGACTTGAAAGAGACCCAGTACTTC.

The rearrangement joins TRBV4-3 to TRBJ2-1; the match to TRBD2 covers 12 bases. This CDR3 spans 16 amino acids. Germline V gene lookup returns CDR1 LGHNA and CDR2 YSLEER. V lost 1 base and J lost 9; bases outside the gene matches: 7. This chain's CDR3 is CASSQGLAGASGEQFF. The CDR3 DNA reads TGCGCCAGCAGCCAAGGACTAGCGGGAGCATCCGGTGAGCAGTTCTTC.

The chain is built from TRBV5-4 and TRBJ2-1; D remains unclear. The CDR3 loop spans 14 amino acids. Looked up from germline, CDR1 is SGHNT and CDR2 is YYREEE (reference sequence). V shed 0 bases and J shed 6 bases, with 10 bases lying between them. The chain's CDR3 is CASSLEGQSNEQFF. DNA of the CDR3: TGTGCCAGCAGCTTGGAAGGTCAGAGCAATGAGCAGTTCTTC.

The chain is built from TRBV18 and TRBJ2-1; weak D call: TRBD2 (6 bases). The CDR3 totals 13 residues. The germline V gene encodes CDR1 KGHSH and CDR2 LQKENI. The V gene lost 2 bases and the J gene lost 11 bases, with 13 bases spanning the gap. The CDR3 loop is CASSPSREFKQFF. For the CDR3, the DNA is TGTGCCAGCTCACCAAGTCGGGAGTTTAAGCAGTTCTTC.

The table lists this clonotype with a few counts. This sequence joins TRBV7-9 and TRBJ2-5; no firm D call. Trimming took off 0 bases at V and 1 base at J, with 12 bases between the two ends. This CDR3 has 16 amino acids. The germline V gene encodes CDR1 SEHNR and CDR2 FQNEAQ (reference sequence). The chain's CDR3 is CASSLAGSSIQETQYF. CDR3 sequence (DNA): TGTGCCAGCAGCTTAGCGGGCAGTTCCATCCAAGAGACCCAGTACTTC.